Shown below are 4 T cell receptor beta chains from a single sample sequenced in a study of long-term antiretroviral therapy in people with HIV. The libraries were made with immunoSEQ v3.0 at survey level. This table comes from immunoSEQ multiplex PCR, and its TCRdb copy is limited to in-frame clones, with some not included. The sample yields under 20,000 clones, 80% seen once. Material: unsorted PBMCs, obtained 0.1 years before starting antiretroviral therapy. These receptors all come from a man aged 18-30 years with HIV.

The CDR3 is CASSPGERRGGTDTQYF. Here the CDR3 DNA reads TGTGCCAGCAGCCCAGGGGAACGCAGGGGCGGCACAGATACGCAGTATTTT. This rearrangement joins TRBV11-2 to TRBJ2-3; weak D call: TRBD1 (6 bases). This CDR3 is 17 amino acids long. Trimming took 5 bases from V and 1 from J, leaving 19 bases between them. CDR1 SGHAT and CDR2 FQNNGV come from the germline V gene.

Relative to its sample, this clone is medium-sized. CDR3 amino acids: CAISDLGDGAHPNQPQHF. The DNA for the CDR3 is TGTGCCATCAGTGATTTGGGAGATGGGGCGCATCCCAATCAGCCCCAGCATTTT. The chain links TRBV10-3 to TRBJ1-5; D might be TRBD1 (5 bases). This CDR3 comprises 18 residues. V was clipped by 3 bases and J by 3 bases, with 21 bases between them. CDR1 and CDR2 (germline): ENHRY, SYGVKD.

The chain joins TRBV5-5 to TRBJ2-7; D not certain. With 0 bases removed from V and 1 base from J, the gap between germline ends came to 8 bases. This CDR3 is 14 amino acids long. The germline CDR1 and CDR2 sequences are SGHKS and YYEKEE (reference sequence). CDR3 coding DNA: TGTGCCAGCAGCTTGGATCCTGCATCCTACGAGCAGTACTTC. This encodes CASSLDPASYEQYF.

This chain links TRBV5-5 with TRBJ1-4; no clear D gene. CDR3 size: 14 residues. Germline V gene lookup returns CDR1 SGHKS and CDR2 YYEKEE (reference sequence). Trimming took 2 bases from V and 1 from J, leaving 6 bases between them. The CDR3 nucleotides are TGTGCCAGCAGCTTTCTGTTAACTAATGAAAAACTGTTTTTT. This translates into CASSFLLTNEKLFF.